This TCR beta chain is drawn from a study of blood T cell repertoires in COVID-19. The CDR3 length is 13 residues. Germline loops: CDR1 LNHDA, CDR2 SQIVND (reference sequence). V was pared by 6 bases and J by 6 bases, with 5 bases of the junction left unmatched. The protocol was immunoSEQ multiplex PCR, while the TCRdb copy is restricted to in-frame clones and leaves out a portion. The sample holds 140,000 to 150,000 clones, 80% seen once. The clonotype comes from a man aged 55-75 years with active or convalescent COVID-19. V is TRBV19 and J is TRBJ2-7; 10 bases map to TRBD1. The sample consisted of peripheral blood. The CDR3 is CASRGTGDREQYF. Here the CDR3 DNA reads TGTGCCAGTAGGGGGACAGGGGACCGCGAGCAGTACTTC.